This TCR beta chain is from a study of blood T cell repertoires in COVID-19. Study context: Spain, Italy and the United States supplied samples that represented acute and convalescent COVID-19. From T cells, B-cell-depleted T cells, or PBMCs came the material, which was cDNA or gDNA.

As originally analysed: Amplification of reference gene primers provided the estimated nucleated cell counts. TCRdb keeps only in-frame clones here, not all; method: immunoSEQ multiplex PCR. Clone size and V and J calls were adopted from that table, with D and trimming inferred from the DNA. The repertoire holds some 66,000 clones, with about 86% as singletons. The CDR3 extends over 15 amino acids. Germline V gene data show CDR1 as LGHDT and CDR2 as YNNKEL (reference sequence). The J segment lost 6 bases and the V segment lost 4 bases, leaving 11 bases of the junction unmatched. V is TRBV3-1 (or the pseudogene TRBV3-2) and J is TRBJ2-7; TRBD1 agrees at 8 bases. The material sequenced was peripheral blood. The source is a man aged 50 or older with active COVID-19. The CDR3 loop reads CASSRERTGMGEQYF. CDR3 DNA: TGTGCCAGCAGCCGGGAGAGGACAGGGATGGGCGAGCAGTACTTC.